One and the same sample provided the 17 T cell receptor beta chains below, sequenced in a study of blood T cell repertoires in COVID-19. Clones were sequenced by immunoSEQ multiplex PCR, and TCRdb holds only the in-frame ones, with some missing. The sample includes 150,000 to 200,000 clones, over 75% seen only once; the top ten take approximately 9.4%. The sequenced sample consisted of PBMCs or T cells enriched from blood (not recorded which). All receptors come from a woman aged 18-29 years who had recovered from COVID-19.

V usage is TRBV24-1 and J usage is TRBJ2-3, with 8 bases fitting TRBD1. The CDR3 is made up of 12 amino acids. The germline V gene has CDR1 KGHDR and CDR2 SFDVKD. The V gene end was trimmed by 8 bases and the J gene end by 5 bases; junction bases not matched to a gene: 2. The CDR3 DNA sequence: TGTGCCACCATCGACAGGGGAGATACGCAGTATTTT. This translates into CATIDRGDTQYF.

This chain joins TRBV18 and TRBJ1-1, with 8 bases identical to TRBD1. Losses at the gene ends were 5 bases for V and 4 bases for J; bases not matched to a gene: 9. The CDR3 length is 15 residues. Germline CDR1 KGHSH, CDR2 LQKENI. The CDR3 spells CASSDDRGRGTEAFF. CDR3 in DNA: TGTGCCAGCTCAGACGACAGGGGAAGGGGCACTGAAGCTTTCTTT.

The V and J genes are TRBV2 and TRBJ1-1; tentatively, D is TRBD1 (5 bases). In germline, CDR1 is SNHLY, CDR2 FYNNEI. Trimming pared 8 bases from V and 3 bases from J, leaving 16 bases between. The CDR3 has 14 residues. Here the CDR3 reads CASDSFGGYTEAFF. The CDR3 DNA reads as TGTGCCAGCGACAGTTTTGGTGGGTACACTGAAGCTTTCTTT. The full variable domain, its missing parts supplied by reference TRBV2 and TRBJ1-1, is EPEVTQTPSHQVTQMGQEVILRCVPISNHLYFYWYRQILGQKVEFLVSFYNNEISEKSEIFDDQFSVERPDGSNFTLKIRSTKLEDSAMYFCASDSFGGYTEAFFGQGTRLTVV.

This clone occurred a few times. The V gene is TRBV11-2, the J gene TRBJ2-2; tentatively, D is TRBD2 (7 bases). V shed 4 bases and J shed 3 bases, with 12 bases lying between them. CDR3 length: 15 amino acids. Germline loops: CDR1 SGHAT, CDR2 FQNNGV. The CDR3 spells CASSWRGPDTGELFF. The CDR3 nucleotides read TGTGCCAGCAGCTGGCGGGGGCCGGACACCGGGGAGCTGTTTTTT.

The chain combines TRBV6-2 or TRBV6-3 with TRBJ1-2, with TRBD1 matching over 8 bases. CDR3 size: 12 residues. V was clipped by 6 bases and J by 5 bases; unmatched bases: 2. CDR1 and CDR2 from the germline V gene are MNHEY and SVGEGT. CDR3 nucleotides: TGTGCCAGCAGCCGGACAGGGTATGGCTACACCTTC. Amino acids: CASSRTGYGYTF.

V usage is TRBV30 and J usage is TRBJ2-1, with TRBD2 matching over 7 bases. The J segment lost 5 bases and the V segment lost 1 base, leaving 2 bases of the junction unmatched. The CDR3 consists of 13 residues. Germline values: CDR1 GTSNPN, CDR2 SVGIG (reference sequence). This CDR3 reads CAWSAGGNNEQFF. The CDR3 bases are TGTGCCTGGAGTGCCGGGGGGAACAATGAGCAGTTCTTC.

This clone showed up just once. V usage is TRBV3-1 (or the pseudogene TRBV3-2) and J usage is TRBJ2-5; maybe TRBD2 (6 bases). The germline V gene encodes CDR1 LGHDT and CDR2 YNNKEL (reference sequence). Trimming stripped 1 base from V and 2 bases from J, with 11 bases between. The CDR3 is made up of 15 amino acids. CDR3 sequence: CASSQGGLKQETQYF. For the CDR3, the DNA is TGTGCCAGCAGCCAAGGGGGACTGAAACAAGAGACCCAGTACTTC.

This clone was seen once. The J gene is TRBJ2-3, the V gene TRBV13, with D possibly being TRBD1 (5 bases). Germline-derived CDR1 and CDR2 are PRHDT and FYEKMQ (reference sequence). Deletions cut 4 bases from V and 9 bases from J, with 8 bases between. This CDR3 has 11 residues. This CDR3 is CASSWGWTQYF. The CDR3 nucleotides are TGTGCCAGCAGCTGGGGCTGGACGCAGTATTTT.

For this clone: The same CDR3 arises from other DNA sequences in this sample as well. The rearrangement joins TRBV19 to TRBJ1-5, with unresolved D. The length of the CDR3 is 13 residues. Germline V gene sequence: CDR1 LNHDA, CDR2 SQIVND (reference sequence). Trimming removed 4 bases from V and 1 base from J, with 5 bases in between. CDR3 in DNA: TGTGCCAGTAGTAGCGGGAGCAATCAGCCCCAGCATTTT. It translates to CASSSGSNQPQHF.

This sequence joins TRBV7-9 and TRBJ2-7; D unresolved. CDR3 size: 14 residues. V was pared by 1 base and J by 2 bases, with 9 bases between. The germline V gene has CDR1 SEHNR and CDR2 FQNEAQ (reference sequence). The CDR3 sequence is CASSLEVTAYEQYF. CDR3 DNA: TGTGCCAGCAGCTTAGAAGTAACAGCCTACGAGCAGTACTTC.

This chain connects TRBV6-5 to TRBJ2-1; TRBD2 agrees at 14 bases. The CDR3 is 14 amino acids. CDR1 and CDR2 from the germline V gene are MNHEY and SVGAGI. The V and J ends lost 6 bases and 6 bases, in that order; junction bases with no gene match: 1. The CDR3 reads CASSGLAGGNEQFF. CDR3 DNA: TGTGCCAGCAGCGGACTAGCGGGGGGCAATGAGCAGTTCTTC.

V usage is TRBV3-1 (or the pseudogene TRBV3-2) and J usage is TRBJ2-7, with 10 bases matching TRBD2. Germline V CDR1 and CDR2: LGHDT, YNNKEL (reference sequence). The length of the CDR3 is 16 residues. With 0 bases clipped from V and 3 bases from J, the junction kept 5 bases outside the gene matches. The CDR3 loop is CASSQDHASGSYEQYF. In nucleotides, the CDR3 is TGTGCCAGCAGCCAAGATCACGCTAGCGGGAGCTACGAGCAGTACTTC.

The chain joins TRBV19 to TRBJ2-7; no reliable D call. Germline assignment: CDR1 LNHDA and CDR2 SQIVND (reference sequence). Trimming removed 1 base from V and 4 bases from J, with 14 bases in between. This CDR3 has 15 amino acids. CDR3 region: CASSIALSLSYEQYF. DNA for the CDR3: TGTGCCAGTAGTATAGCACTGAGTCTTTCTTACGAGCAGTACTTC.

The V gene is TRBV5-6, the J gene TRBJ1-2, with D possibly TRBD1 on 5 matching bases. Germline lookup yields CDR1 SGHDT and CDR2 YYEEEE. V was trimmed by 1 base and J by 6 bases, leaving 13 bases between them. This CDR3 region has 14 residues. The CDR3 reads CASSLPGRADGYTF. In DNA form, the CDR3 reads TGTGCCAGCAGCTTGCCAGGCAGGGCGGATGGCTACACCTTC.

J is TRBJ2-4 and V is TRBV29-1; the D is unclear. Trimming left V 6 bases short and J 0 bases short, with 15 bases between. The CDR3 runs to 15 residues. Germline CDR1 SQVTM, CDR2 ANQGSEA. The CDR3 is CSVAVSLLAKNIQYF. The CDR3 DNA reads TGCAGCGTCGCGGTGAGCCTACTAGCCAAAAACATTCAGTACTTC.

The gene calls are TRBV7-9 and TRBJ2-5, with 8 bases lining up with TRBD1. This CDR3 is built from 16 residues. Germline CDR1 SEHNR, CDR2 FQNEAQ (reference sequence). Trimming removed 5 bases from V and 1 base from J; junction bases left unmatched: 9. The CDR3 loop is CASSPRTGRSQETQYF. The CDR3 coding sequence is TGTGCCAGCAGCCCAAGGACAGGGCGTTCCCAAGAGACCCAGTACTTC. The full variable domain, its missing parts supplied by reference TRBV7-9 and TRBJ2-5, is DTGVSQNPRHKITKRGQNVTFRCDPISEHNRLYWYRQTLGQGPEFLTYFQNEAQLEKSRLLSDRFSAERPKGSFSTLEIQRTEQGDSAMYLCASSPRTGRSQETQYFGPGTRLLVL.

The rearrangement uses TRBV9 and TRBJ2-1; 9 bases line up with TRBD1. In germline, CDR1 is SGDLS, CDR2 YYNGEE. The CDR3 has 23 residues. The junction had 22 bases not matched to a gene; V was cut back by 0 bases and J by 0 bases. The CDR3 region is CASSVAGKDRGGLRHPSYNEQFF. The DNA for the CDR3 is TGTGCCAGCAGCGTAGCTGGGAAGGACAGGGGAGGCCTTAGGCACCCCTCCTACAATGAGCAGTTCTTC. The full variable domain, with the rest looked up from reference TRBV9 and TRBJ2-1, is DSGVTQTPKHLITATGQRVTLRCSPRSGDLSVYWYQQSLDQGLQFLIQYYNGEERAKGNILERFSAQQFPDLHSELNLSSLELGDSALYFCASSVAGKDRGGLRHPSYNEQFFGPGTRLTVL.